These 8 T cell receptor beta chains were all obtained from the same sample, sequenced in a study of shared clonotypes between healthy human individuals. The method was immunoSEQ multiplex PCR; TCRdb's version includes in-frame clones alone and lacks a portion of them. The data show approximately 720,000 clones, more than 70% seen once. Sequencing used memory CD4+ T cells sorted from blood. The subset: CD45RA-negative fraction. All receptors derive from a woman in her twenties or thirties in good health.

This clone has just one count. This sequence joins TRBV19 and TRBJ2-3; D is unclear. V lost 4 bases, J lost 1 base, and 12 bases lay in between. The length of the CDR3 is 15 residues. Germline values: CDR1 LNHDA, CDR2 SQIVND (reference sequence). The CDR3, as DNA: TGTGCCAGTAGTAGGTCCGCCGGCGGCACAGATACGCAGTATTTT. Residues: CASSRSAGGTDTQYF.

The chain carries TRBV7-8 and TRBJ2-3, with D uncertain. Germline V gives CDR1 SGHVS, CDR2 FQNEAQ. This CDR3 region has 15 residues. V gave up 3 bases and J gave up 1 base, with 11 bases separating them. The CDR3 here is CASSFNTRGTDTQYF. CDR3 DNA: TGTGCCAGCAGCTTTAATACGAGAGGCACAGATACGCAGTATTTT.

The rearrangement joins TRBV2 to TRBJ1-1; 7 bases line up with TRBD1. The trim removed 2 bases at V and 5 bases at J, leaving 8 bases unmatched. The CDR3 spans 15 residues. From germline, CDR1 is SNHLY and CDR2 FYNNEI. DNA for the CDR3: TGTGCCAGCAGTGAACAGGGACAGTCAGGAACTGAAGCTTTCTTT. Encoded protein: CASSEQGQSGTEAFF. The full variable domain, with the rest looked up from reference TRBV2 and TRBJ1-1, is EPEVTQTPSHQVTQMGQEVILRCVPISNHLYFYWYRQILGQKVEFLVSFYNNEISEKSEIFDDQFSVERPDGSNFTLKIRSTKLEDSAMYFCASSEQGQSGTEAFFGQGTRLTVV.

V gene TRBV5-4 combines with J gene TRBJ2-7; 9 bases align to TRBD1. The J segment lost 3 bases and the V segment lost 4 bases, leaving 8 bases of the junction unmatched. This CDR3 has 15 amino acids. Germline CDR1 is SGHNT and CDR2 is YYREEE (reference sequence). CDR3 in amino acids: CASSLMGQGIYEQYF. In nucleotides, the CDR3 is TGTGCCAGCAGCCTAATGGGACAGGGTATCTACGAGCAGTACTTC.

This clone has just one count. The chain combines TRBV5-1 with TRBJ2-5, with 7 bases fitting TRBD2. This CDR3 has 16 residues. Trimming cost V 6 bases and J 4 bases; bases outside gene matches: 15. CDR1 SGHRS and CDR2 YFSETQ come from the germline V gene. CDR3 in amino acids: CASTFKTASGRETQYF. The CDR3 coding sequence is TGCGCCAGCACCTTCAAAACCGCTAGCGGTCGAGAGACCCAGTACTTC.

CDR3 protein: CASSQTPRGRIGIQYF. In DNA, the CDR3 is TGTGCCAGCAGCCAAACCCCTCGCGGGAGGATTGGCATTCAGTACTTC. The V and J genes are TRBV7-8 and TRBJ2-4; TRBD2 matches at 8 bases. This CDR3 region has 16 residues. Germline CDR1 is SGHVS and CDR2 is FQNEAQ. J lost 9 bases, V lost 5 bases, and 15 bases had no gene match.

The chain links TRBV4-1 to TRBJ2-7; 11 bases map to TRBD2. The germline V gene encodes CDR1 MGHRA and CDR2 YSYEKL. The V and J ends lost 1 base and 0 bases, in that order; junction bases with no gene match: 14. The CDR3 covers 20 residues. This CDR3 reads CASSQGRAGTSGPSSYEQYF. The CDR3 coding sequence is TGCGCCAGCAGCCAAGGAAGGGCCGGGACTAGCGGCCCCAGCTCCTACGAGCAGTACTTC.

V gene TRBV19 combines with J gene TRBJ2-1; TRBD1 or TRBD2 may be the D gene (5 bases each). V was trimmed by 3 bases and J by 4 bases, leaving 19 bases between them. Germline assignment: CDR1 LNHDA and CDR2 SQIVND (reference sequence). The CDR3 contains 17 residues. The CDR3 sequence: CASSIPGGASRYNEQFF. Written as DNA, the CDR3 is TGTGCCAGTAGTATTCCAGGTGGGGCTAGCCGGTACAATGAGCAGTTCTTC.